Sequencing of this T cell receptor (beta chain) was carried out in a study of T cell responses to AZD1222 COVID-19 vaccine. Findings and limits, study-wide: Increases in Spike-specific TCR breadth and depth were seen after two AZD1222 doses.

TCRdb's table, derived via immunoSEQ multiplex PCR, lists solely in-frame clones and lacks some. The data contain around 250,000 clones, roughly 93% of them singletons. About this clone: Antigen: not known. This sample includes further DNA sequences coding for the same CDR3.

The clonotype originates from an adult in good health. The material sequenced was peripheral blood, taken on day 0 of AZD1222 vaccination.

The CDR3 sequence: CASRPYTGELFF. The CDR3 DNA reads TGTGCCAGCAGACCCTACACCGGGGAGCTGTTTTTT. The chain recombines TRBV6-5 with TRBJ2-2; no reliable D call. Germline-derived CDR1 and CDR2 are MNHEY and SVGAGI. The CDR3 contains 12 residues. V gave up 6 bases and J gave up 3 bases, with 5 bases separating them.